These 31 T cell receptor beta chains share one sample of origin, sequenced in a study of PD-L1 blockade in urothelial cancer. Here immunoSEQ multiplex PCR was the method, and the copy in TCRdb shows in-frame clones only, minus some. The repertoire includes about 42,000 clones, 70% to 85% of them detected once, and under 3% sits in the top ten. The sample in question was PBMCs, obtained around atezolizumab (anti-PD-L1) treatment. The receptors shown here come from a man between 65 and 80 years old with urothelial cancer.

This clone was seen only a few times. The CDR3 DNA reads TGCGCCAGCAGCCCTCGACAGACTAACACCGGGGAGCTGTTTTTT. Protein product: CASSPRQTNTGELFF. The V gene is TRBV4-3, the J gene TRBJ2-2; D is possibly TRBD1 (5 bases). V dropped 4 bases and J dropped 2 bases, with 11 bases sitting between them. Germline values: CDR1 LGHNA, CDR2 YSLEER. This CDR3 region has 15 residues.

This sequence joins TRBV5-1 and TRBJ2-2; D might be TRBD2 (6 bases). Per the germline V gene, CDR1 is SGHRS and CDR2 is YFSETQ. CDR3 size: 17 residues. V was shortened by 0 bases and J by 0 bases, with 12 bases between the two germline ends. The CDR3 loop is CASSLGTSLSNTGELFF. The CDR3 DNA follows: TGCGCCAGCAGCTTGGGAACTAGCCTATCGAACACCGGGGAGCTGTTTTTT.

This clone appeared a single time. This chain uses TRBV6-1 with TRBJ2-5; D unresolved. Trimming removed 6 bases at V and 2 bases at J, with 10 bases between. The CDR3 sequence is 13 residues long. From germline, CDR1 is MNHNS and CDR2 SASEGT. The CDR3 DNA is TGTGCCAGCAGACCTAGAATTCAAGAGACCCAGTACTTC. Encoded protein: CASRPRIQETQYF.

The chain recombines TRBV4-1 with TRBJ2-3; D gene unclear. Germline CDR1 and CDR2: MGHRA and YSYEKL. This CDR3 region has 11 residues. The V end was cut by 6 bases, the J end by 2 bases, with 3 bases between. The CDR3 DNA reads TGCGCCAGCAGTAACACAGATACGCAGTATTTT. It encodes CASSNTDTQYF.

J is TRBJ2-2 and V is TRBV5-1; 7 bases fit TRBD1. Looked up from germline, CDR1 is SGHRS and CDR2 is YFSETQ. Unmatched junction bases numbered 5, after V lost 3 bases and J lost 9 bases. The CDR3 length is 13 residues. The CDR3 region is CASSSGQNWELFF. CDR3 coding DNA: TGCGCCAGCAGCTCGGGACAGAATTGGGAGCTGTTTTTT.

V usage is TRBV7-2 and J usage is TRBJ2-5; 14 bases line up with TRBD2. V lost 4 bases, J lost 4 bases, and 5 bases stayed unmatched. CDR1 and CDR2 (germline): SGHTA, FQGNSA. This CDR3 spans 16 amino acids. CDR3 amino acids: CASSSRTSGRLETQYF. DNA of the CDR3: TGTGCCAGCAGCTCCAGGACTAGCGGGAGGTTAGAGACCCAGTACTTC.

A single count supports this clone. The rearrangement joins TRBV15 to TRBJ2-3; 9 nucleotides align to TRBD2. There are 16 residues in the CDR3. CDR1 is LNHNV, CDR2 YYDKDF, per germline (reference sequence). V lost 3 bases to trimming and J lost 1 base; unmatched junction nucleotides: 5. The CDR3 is CATSRRAGGGTDTQYF. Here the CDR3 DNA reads TGTGCCACCAGCAGGAGAGCGGGAGGCGGCACAGATACGCAGTATTTT.

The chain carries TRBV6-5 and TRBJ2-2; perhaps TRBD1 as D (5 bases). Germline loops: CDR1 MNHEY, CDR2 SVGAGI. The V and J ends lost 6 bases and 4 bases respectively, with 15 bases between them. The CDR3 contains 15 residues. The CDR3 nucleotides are TGTGCCAGCAGAACCCCACAGGAGTTCACCGGGGAGCTGTTTTTT. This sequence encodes CASRTPQEFTGELFF.

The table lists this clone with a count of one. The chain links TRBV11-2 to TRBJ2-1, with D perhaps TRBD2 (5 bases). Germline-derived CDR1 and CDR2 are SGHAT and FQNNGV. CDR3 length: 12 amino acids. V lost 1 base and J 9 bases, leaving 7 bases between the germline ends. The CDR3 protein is CASSLAGGEQFF. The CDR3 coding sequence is TGTGCCAGCAGCTTAGCAGGAGGTGAGCAGTTCTTC. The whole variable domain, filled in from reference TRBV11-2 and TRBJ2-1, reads EAGVAQSPRYKIIEKRQSVAFWCNPISGHATLYWYQQILGQGPKLLIQFQNNGVVDDSQLPKDRFSAERLKGVDSTLKIQPAKLEDSAVYLCASSLAGGEQFFGPGTRLTVL.

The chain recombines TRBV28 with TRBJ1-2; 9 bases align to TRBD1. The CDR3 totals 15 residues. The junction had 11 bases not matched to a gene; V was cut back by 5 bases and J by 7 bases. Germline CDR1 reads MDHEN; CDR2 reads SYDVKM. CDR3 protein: CASSVPGQGVSGYTF. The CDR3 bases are TGTGCCAGCAGTGTGCCGGGACAGGGAGTAAGTGGCTACACCTTC.

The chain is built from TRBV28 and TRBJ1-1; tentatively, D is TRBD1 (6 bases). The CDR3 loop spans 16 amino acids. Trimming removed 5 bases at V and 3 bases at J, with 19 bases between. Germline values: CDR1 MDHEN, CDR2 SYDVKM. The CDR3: CASSLSGGARYTEAFF. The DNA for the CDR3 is TGTGCCAGCAGTCTCAGCGGGGGGGCGAGGTACACTGAAGCTTTCTTT.

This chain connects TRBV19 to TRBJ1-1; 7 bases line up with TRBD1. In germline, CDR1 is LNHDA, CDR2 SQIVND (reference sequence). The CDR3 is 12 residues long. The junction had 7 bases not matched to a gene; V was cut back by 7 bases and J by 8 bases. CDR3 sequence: CASNRRQGEAFF. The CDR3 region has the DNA TGTGCCAGTAACCGGCGACAGGGAGAAGCTTTCTTT. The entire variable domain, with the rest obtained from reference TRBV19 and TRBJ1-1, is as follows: DGGITQSPKYLFRKEGQNVTLSCEQNLNHDAMYWYRQDPGQGLRLIYYSQIVNDFQKGDIAEGYSVSREKKESFPLTVTSAQKNPTAFYLCASNRRQGEAFFGQGTRLTVV.

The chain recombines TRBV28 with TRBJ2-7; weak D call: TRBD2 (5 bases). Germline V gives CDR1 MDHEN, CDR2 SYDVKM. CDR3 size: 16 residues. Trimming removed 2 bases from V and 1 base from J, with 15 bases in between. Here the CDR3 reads CASSLGRLGSSYEQYF. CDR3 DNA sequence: TGTGCCAGCAGTTTAGGGCGGCTAGGGAGTTCCTACGAGCAGTACTTC.

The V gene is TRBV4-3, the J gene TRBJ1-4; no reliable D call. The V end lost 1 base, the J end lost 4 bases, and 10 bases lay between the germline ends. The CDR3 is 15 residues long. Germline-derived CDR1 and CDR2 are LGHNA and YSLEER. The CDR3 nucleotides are TGCGCCAGCAGCCAAGGAACTTCGGTTAATGAAAAACTGTTTTTT. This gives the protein CASSQGTSVNEKLFF.

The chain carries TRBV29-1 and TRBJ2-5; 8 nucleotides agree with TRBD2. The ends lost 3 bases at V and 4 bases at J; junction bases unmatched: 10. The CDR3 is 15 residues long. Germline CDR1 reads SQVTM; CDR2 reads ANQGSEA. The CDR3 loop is CSVEERESPLETQYF. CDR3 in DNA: TGCAGCGTTGAGGAGCGGGAGAGTCCTTTAGAGACCCAGTACTTC. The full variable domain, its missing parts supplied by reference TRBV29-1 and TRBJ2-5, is SAVISQKPSRDICQRGTSLTIQCQVDSQVTMMFWYRQQPGQSLTLIATANQGSEATYESGFVIDKFPISRPNLTFSTLTVSNMSPEDSSIYLCSVEERESPLETQYFGPGTRLLVL.

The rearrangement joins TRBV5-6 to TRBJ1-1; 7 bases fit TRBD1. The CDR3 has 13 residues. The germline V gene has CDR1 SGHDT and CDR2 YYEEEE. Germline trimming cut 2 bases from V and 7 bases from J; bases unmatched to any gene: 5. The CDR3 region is CASSLGRQGEAFF. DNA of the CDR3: TGTGCCAGCAGCTTAGGGCGACAGGGTGAAGCTTTCTTT.

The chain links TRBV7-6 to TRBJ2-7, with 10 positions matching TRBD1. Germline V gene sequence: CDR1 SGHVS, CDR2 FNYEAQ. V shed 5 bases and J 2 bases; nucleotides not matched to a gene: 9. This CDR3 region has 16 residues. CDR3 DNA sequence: TGTGCCAGCAGCCCTACGCCCGGGACAGGGGCCTACGAGCAGTACTTC. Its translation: CASSPTPGTGAYEQYF.

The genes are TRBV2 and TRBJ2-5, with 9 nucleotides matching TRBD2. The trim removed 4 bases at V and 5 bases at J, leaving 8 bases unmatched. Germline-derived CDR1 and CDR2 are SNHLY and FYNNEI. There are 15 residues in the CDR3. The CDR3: CASSALAGAGETQYF. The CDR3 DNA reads TGTGCCAGCAGTGCTTTAGCGGGAGCGGGCGAGACCCAGTACTTC.

CDR3 nucleotide sequence: TGTGCCAGCAGTGAATGGAACTATTTCAGCACAGATACGCAGTATTTT. Amino acid sequence: CASSEWNYFSTDTQYF. The chain couples TRBV25-1 to TRBJ2-3, with unresolved D. The V end was cut by 1 base, the J end by 0 bases, with 11 bases between. CDR1 and CDR2 from the germline V gene are MGHDK and SYGVNS. The CDR3 length is 16 residues.

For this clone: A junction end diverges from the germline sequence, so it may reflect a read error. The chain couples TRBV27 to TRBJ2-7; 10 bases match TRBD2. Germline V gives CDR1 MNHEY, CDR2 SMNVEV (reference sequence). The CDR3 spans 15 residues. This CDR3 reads CASSLSSGSAYEQYF. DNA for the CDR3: TGTGCCAGCAGTCTATCTAGCGGGAGTGCCTACGAGCAGTACTTC.

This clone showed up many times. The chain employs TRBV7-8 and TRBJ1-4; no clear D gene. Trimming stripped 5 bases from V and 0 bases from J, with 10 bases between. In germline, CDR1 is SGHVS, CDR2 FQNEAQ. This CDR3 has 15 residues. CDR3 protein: CASSATETTNEKLFF. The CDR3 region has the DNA TGTGCCAGCAGCGCTACAGAGACAACTAATGAAAAACTGTTTTTT.

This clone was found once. The DNA for the CDR3 is TGTGCCAGCAGCCAAAACAGTAACACCGGGGAGCTGTTTTTT. As protein: CASSQNSNTGELFF. The chain recombines TRBV14 with TRBJ2-2; the D is unclear. This CDR3 is 14 amino acids long. Trimming removed 2 bases at V and 2 bases at J, with 6 bases between. CDR1 SGHDN and CDR2 FVKESK come from the germline V gene.

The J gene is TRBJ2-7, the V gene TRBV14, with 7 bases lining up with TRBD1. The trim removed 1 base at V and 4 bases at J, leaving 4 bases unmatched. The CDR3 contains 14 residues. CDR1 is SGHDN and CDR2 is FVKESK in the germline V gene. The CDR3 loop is CASSQGTGFYEQYF. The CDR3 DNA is TGTGCCAGCAGCCAAGGGACAGGCTTTTACGAGCAGTACTTC.

The chain's CDR3 is CASSLAPDTQYF. In nucleotides, the CDR3 is TGTGCCAGCAGCCTGGCCCCAGATACGCAGTATTTT. The chain carries TRBV6-5 and TRBJ2-3; D ambiguous. This CDR3 has 12 residues. CDR1 is MNHEY and CDR2 is SVGAGI in the germline V gene. V shed 6 bases and J shed 4 bases, with 8 bases lying between them.

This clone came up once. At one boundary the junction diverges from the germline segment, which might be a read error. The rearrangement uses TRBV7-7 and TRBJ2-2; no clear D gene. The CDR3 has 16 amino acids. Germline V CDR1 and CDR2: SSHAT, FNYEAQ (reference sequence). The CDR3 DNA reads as TGTGCTAGCAGCTCCGGAAGCAGCGCGAACACCGGGGAGCTGTTTTTT. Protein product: CASSSGSSANTGELFF.

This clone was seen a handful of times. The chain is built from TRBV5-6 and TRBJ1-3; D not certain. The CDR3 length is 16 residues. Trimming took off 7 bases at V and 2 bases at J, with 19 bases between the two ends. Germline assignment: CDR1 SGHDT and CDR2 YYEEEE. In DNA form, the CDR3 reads TGTGCCAGCGCAAGGAGGTCCCGGGCACCTGGAAACACCATATATTTT. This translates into CASARRSRAPGNTIYF.

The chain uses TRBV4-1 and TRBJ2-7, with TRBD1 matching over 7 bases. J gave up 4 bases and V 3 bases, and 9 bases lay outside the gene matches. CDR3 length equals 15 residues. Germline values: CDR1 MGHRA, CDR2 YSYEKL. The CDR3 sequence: CASSHGTARLYEQYF. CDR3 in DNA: TGCGCCAGCAGCCATGGGACAGCACGGCTTTACGAGCAGTACTTC.

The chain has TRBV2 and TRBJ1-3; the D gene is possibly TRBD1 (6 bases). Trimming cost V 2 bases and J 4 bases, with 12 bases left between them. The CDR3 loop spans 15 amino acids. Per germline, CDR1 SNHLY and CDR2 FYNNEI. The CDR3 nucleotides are TGTGCCAGCAGTGAATACAGGGTCGGGGGAAACACCATATATTTT. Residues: CASSEYRVGGNTIYF.

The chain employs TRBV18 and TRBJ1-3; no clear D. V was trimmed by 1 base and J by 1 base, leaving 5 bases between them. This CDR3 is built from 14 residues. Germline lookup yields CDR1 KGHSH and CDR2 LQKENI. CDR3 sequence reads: CASSPRQSGNTIYF. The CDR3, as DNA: TGTGCCAGCTCACCACGGCAGTCTGGAAACACCATATATTTT. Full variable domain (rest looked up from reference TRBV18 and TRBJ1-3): NAGVMQNPRHLVRRRGQEARLRCSPMKGHSHVYWYRQLPEEGLKFMVYLQKENIIDESGMPKERFSAEFPKEGPSILRIQQVVRGDSAAYFCASSPRQSGNTIYFGEGSWLTVV.

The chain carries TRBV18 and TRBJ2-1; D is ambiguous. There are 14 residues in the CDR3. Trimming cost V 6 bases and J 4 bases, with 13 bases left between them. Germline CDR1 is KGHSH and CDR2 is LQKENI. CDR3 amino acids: CASSPGLDYNEQFF. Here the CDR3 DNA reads TGTGCCAGCTCCCCAGGTTTAGATTACAATGAGCAGTTCTTC.

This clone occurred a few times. CDR3 DNA: TGCGCCAGCAGCACCCGGGACACCTCTGGGGCCAACGTCCTGACTTTC. As protein: CASSTRDTSGANVLTF. This sequence joins TRBV5-1 and TRBJ2-6, with D possibly matching TRBD1 (6 bases). Germline values: CDR1 SGHRS, CDR2 YFSETQ. The CDR3 loop spans 16 amino acids. The V and J ends lost 4 bases and 0 bases respectively, with 11 bases between them.